This T cell receptor (beta chain) was sequenced during a study of lymphopenia after photon versus proton radiotherapy. Produced via immunoSEQ multiplex PCR; TCRdb's table is partial and in-frame only. This sample yields approximately 20,000 clones, of which roughly nine tenths are seen a single time; 9% to 10% belongs to the top ten. General study findings and limits: Survival link was tested only in deceased patients; proton benefit remains a possibility. In patients who died, overall survival fell as post-nadir TCR diversity dropped more. Under photons, naive T cells and diversity fell while effector/memory populations rose. Oligoclonal CD8+ Temra expansion after nadir drove photon patients' diversity drop.

Of note for this clone: Its antigen is not known.

CDR1 and CDR2 from the germline V gene are MNHEY and SMNVEV (reference sequence). There are 14 residues in the CDR3. Trimming took 5 bases from V and 9 from J; bases not matched to a gene: 9. V gene TRBV27 combines with J gene TRBJ2-1; TRBD2 agrees at 8 bases. The sequencing used peripheral blood, collected from a patient treated with proton-based radiotherapy. The clonotype comes from a man in his sixties or seventies with pancreatic cancer. The CDR3 coding sequence is TGTGCCAGCAGTCCCTATCGGGGGGGCCTTGAGCAGTTCTTC. Protein product: CASSPYRGGLEQFF.